The 18 T cell receptor beta chains below were found in one sample sequenced in a study of blood T cell repertoires in COVID-19. Clones were sequenced by immunoSEQ multiplex PCR, and TCRdb holds only the in-frame ones, with some missing. The table lists under 130,000 clones, roughly nine tenths of them singletons. Specimen: peripheral blood. These receptors were collected from a human donor in a cohort sampled during active COVID-19.

This clone showed up just once. The V gene is TRBV29-1, the J gene TRBJ1-2; 9 nucleotides align to TRBD1. The germline V gene encodes CDR1 SQVTM and CDR2 ANQGSEA. V dropped 5 bases and J dropped 4; count of bases not matched to a gene: 11. This CDR3 spans 15 amino acids. CDR3 coding DNA: TGCAGCGTTCCTACTGGGGCGACAGGGGGCTATGGCTACACCTTC. This codes for CSVPTGATGGYGYTF.

The genes are TRBV28 and TRBJ1-5; 8 bases are a match to TRBD1. There are 14 residues in the CDR3. CDR1 is MDHEN, CDR2 SYDVKM, per germline. V lost 6 bases and J lost 12; bases outside the gene matches: 13. CDR3 protein: CASRGTGRRPLQHF. The DNA for the CDR3 is TGTGCCAGCAGGGGGACAGGTCGGCGACCCCTCCAGCATTTT.

The chain employs TRBV28 and TRBJ1-1; tentatively, D is TRBD1 (6 bases). This CDR3 contains 16 residues. Looked up from germline, CDR1 is MDHEN and CDR2 is SYDVKM. V gave up 6 bases and J gave up 0 bases, with 17 bases separating them. CDR3 sequence reads: CASRPKWGRLNTEAFF. The CDR3 region has the DNA TGTGCCAGCAGGCCCAAATGGGGGCGACTGAACACTGAAGCTTTCTTT.

The gene calls are TRBV7-9 and TRBJ2-7; D perhaps matches TRBD1 (6 bases). V lost 5 bases, J lost 5 bases, and 19 bases lay in between. Germline V gives CDR1 SEHNR, CDR2 FQNEAQ (reference sequence). CDR3 size: 15 residues. Written as DNA, the CDR3 is TGTGCCAGCAGCACAACCGACAGGTTTAACAACGAGCAGTACTTC. Translation gives CASSTTDRFNNEQYF.

V is TRBV11-2 and J is TRBJ2-3; 11 bases fit TRBD2. With 0 bases clipped from V and 1 base from J, the junction kept 6 bases outside the gene matches. Germline CDR1 SGHAT, CDR2 FQNNGV. The CDR3 spans 18 residues. The CDR3, as DNA: TGTGCCAGCAGCTTAGAAGTAGCGGGAGGGCCAGGCACAGATACGCAGTATTTT. Residues: CASSLEVAGGPGTDTQYF. Variable domain in full (rest from reference TRBV11-2 and TRBJ2-3): EAGVAQSPRYKIIEKRQSVAFWCNPISGHATLYWYQQILGQGPKLLIQFQNNGVVDDSQLPKDRFSAERLKGVDSTLKIQPAKLEDSAVYLCASSLEVAGGPGTDTQYFGPGTRLTVL.

CDR3 DNA: TGTGCCAGCAGCTCGACAGGGAGGCAGCCCCAGCATTTT. Amino acids: CASSSTGRQPQHF. V gene TRBV5-6 combines with J gene TRBJ1-5; 7 bases match TRBD1. J lost 7 bases, V lost 3 bases, and 4 bases had no gene match. This CDR3 is built from 13 residues. Per the germline V gene, CDR1 is SGHDT and CDR2 is YYEEEE.

The chain has TRBV27 and TRBJ2-5; 8 nucleotides agree with TRBD2. This CDR3 contains 16 residues. Germline V gene data show CDR1 as MNHEY and CDR2 as SMNVEV (reference sequence). With 5 bases clipped from V and 5 bases from J, the junction kept 13 bases outside the gene matches. The CDR3 region is CASSPGSSGGQETQYF. DNA for the CDR3: TGTGCCAGCAGTCCGGGTAGCAGCGGGGGTCAGGAGACCCAGTACTTC.

The rearrangement links TRBV9 to TRBJ2-7; D is unresolved. CDR1 is SGDLS, CDR2 YYNGEE, per germline. V lost 2 bases, J lost 2 bases, and 11 bases lay in between. The CDR3 runs 14 residues. The chain's CDR3 is CASSVASPAYEQYF. In DNA form, the CDR3 reads TGTGCCAGCAGCGTCGCAAGCCCGGCCTACGAGCAGTACTTC.

In nucleotides, the CDR3 is TGCGCCAGCAGTCTGGGACAGGGGTTCACAGATACGCAGTATTTT. It codes for CASSLGQGFTDTQYF. The J gene is TRBJ2-3, the V gene TRBV10-1; 10 bases are a match to TRBD1. This CDR3 is 15 amino acids long. Trimming at V came to 5 bases and at J to 2 bases, leaving 4 bases not matched to a gene. The germline V gene encodes CDR1 WNHNN and CDR2 SYGVQD (reference sequence).

The chain uses TRBV5-1 and TRBJ2-2, with 15 positions matching TRBD2. CDR1 and CDR2 (germline): SGHRS, YFSETQ. There are 15 residues in the CDR3. V gave up 4 bases and J gave up 6 bases; unmatched junction bases: 1. This CDR3 reads CASSRTSGRAGELFF. The CDR3 nucleotides read TGCGCCAGCAGCCGGACTAGCGGGAGGGCCGGGGAGCTGTTTTTT.

The genes are TRBV29-1 and TRBJ2-5, with 9 nucleotides matching TRBD1. This CDR3 is built from 15 residues. V lost 7 bases to trimming and J lost 4 bases; unmatched junction nucleotides: 13. Germline V gene data show CDR1 as SQVTM and CDR2 as ANQGSEA. The CDR3 region has the DNA TGCAGCGCTGGGCGGACAGGGGCCATTAGAGAGACCCAGTACTTC. Protein product: CSAGRTGAIRETQYF.

The chain joins TRBV11-2 to TRBJ2-7; a possible D gene is TRBD1 (6 bases). The V end lost 0 bases, the J end lost 2 bases, and 11 bases lay between the germline ends. The CDR3 contains 15 residues. Germline CDR1 and CDR2: SGHAT and FQNNGV. CDR3: CASSLDLTGTYEQYF. CDR3 bases: TGTGCCAGCAGCTTAGACCTGACAGGCACCTACGAGCAGTACTTC. The variable domain in full, with the rest retrieved from reference TRBV11-2 and TRBJ2-7, is EAGVAQSPRYKIIEKRQSVAFWCNPISGHATLYWYQQILGQGPKLLIQFQNNGVVDDSQLPKDRFSAERLKGVDSTLKIQPAKLEDSAVYLCASSLDLTGTYEQYFGPGTRLTVT.

This clone was seen a few times. CDR3 region: CASSMTALGYTF. CDR3 DNA: TGTGCCAGCAGTATGACAGCCCTTGGCTACACCTTC. The chain employs TRBV12-3 or TRBV12-4 and TRBJ1-2; possibly TRBD1 for D (5 bases). The CDR3 has 12 amino acids. Deletions cut 5 bases from V and 7 bases from J, with 11 bases between.

Turning to this clone: A clone one base away is much larger, so this may be a read error. The chain carries TRBV7-3 and TRBJ1-3; D is ambiguous. V lost 2 bases to trimming and J lost 0 bases, with 5 bases between them. This CDR3 has 14 amino acids. In germline, CDR1 is SGHTA, CDR2 FQGTGA. The CDR3 DNA is TGTGCCAGCAGCTTAGCAGGCTCTGGAAACACCATATATTTT. It specifies CASSLAGSGNTIYF.

This chain joins TRBV10-1 and TRBJ2-2; TRBD2 agrees at 14 bases. Germline CDR1 and CDR2: WNHNN and SYGVQD (reference sequence). The CDR3 is made up of 18 amino acids. Losses at the gene ends were 4 bases for V and 1 base for J; bases not matched to a gene: 5. In DNA form, the CDR3 reads TGCGCCAGCAGTGTCCCCGGGACTAGCGGGGGGAACACCGGGGAGCTGTTTTTT. Protein sequence: CASSVPGTSGGNTGELFF.

The V call is TRBV30, the J call TRBJ1-3; TRBD1 matches 9 bases. Trimming cost V 1 base and J 8 bases; bases outside gene matches: 6. The CDR3 loop spans 14 amino acids. Germline CDR1 reads GTSNPN; CDR2 reads SVGIG (reference sequence). The CDR3 protein is CAWSATGGGYTIYF. The CDR3 DNA is TGTGCCTGGAGTGCGACAGGGGGAGGCTACACCATATATTTT.

The chain uses TRBV5-8 and TRBJ2-5; TRBD2 matches 16 bases. CDR1 and CDR2 (germline): SGHTS, YDEGEE. The CDR3 extends over 15 amino acids. V shed 4 bases and J 6 bases; nucleotides not matched to a gene: 3. CDR3 DNA sequence: TGTGCCAGCAGCCCGGGACTAGCGGGGGGGCAGACCCAGTACTTC. It translates to CASSPGLAGGQTQYF.

The CDR3 region is CSASSRLAGNEQFF. The CDR3 nucleotides read TGCAGTGCTAGTTCTCGACTAGCGGGCAATGAGCAGTTCTTC. The chain uses TRBV20-1 and TRBJ2-1; 10 nucleotides agree with TRBD2. V dropped 3 bases and J dropped 6; count of bases not matched to a gene: 5. The CDR3 spans 14 residues. CDR1 is DFQATT, CDR2 SNEGSKA, per germline (reference sequence).